This TCR beta chain comes out of a study of T-cell reconstitution after alpha-beta-depleted transplantation in children (dated by TCRdb to the mid-2010s). As for the study more broadly: The study quantitatively tracked T-cell immune reconstitution after TCRalphabeta/CD19-depleted allogeneic hematopoietic cell transplantation in children using TCR repertoire profiling. Overall study outcomes, separate from this receptor: About two months after transplant, the apparently early recovery of alphabetaT-cell counts reportedly depended on just several hundred clones that had expanded rapidly and came from non-depleted graft cells. The high TCRbeta diversity at day 60 in some patients was ascribed to recipient T cells and intrathymic progenitors that had survived conditioning. Hyperexpanded clone frequencies declined over subsequent months; after one year, T-cell counts and TCRbeta diversity were mostly attributed to newly produced T cells.

Receptor amplification or capture employed PCR. Sequenced using an Illumina HiSeq 2500. Molecular barcoding was employed in the preparation of TCR libraries, with unique molecular identifiers being used to normalize TCRbeta repertoire quantification. Using fastp trimming at Q25 and MiXCR clonotype assembly, TCRdb reanalyzed the public sequencing data and kept in-frame beta chains. Rows with one shared CDR3 protein collapse into an entry with the most common genes and DNA. Within this sample are about 200,000 distinct CDR3 sequences, with approximately 7% of them counted one time only. Approximately 5.7% of the sample lies in the top ten. Taken with the paper, the label for treatment or condition translates to: allogeneic hematopoietic cell transplantation with graft depleted of TCRalphabeta T cells and CD19 B cells. The transplant recipients were children given TCRalphabeta/CD19-depleted allogeneic hematopoietic cell grafts.

This clonotype has at least ten counts. This clone's antigen is unknown. Per-base qualities were not stored, and no clone one base away is much larger. From a lookup of the germline V gene (reference sequence), CDR1 and CDR2 are DFQATT and SNEGSKA. Reading from cysteine to phenylalanine, the CDR3 counts 13 amino acids. The sequence is cut down to CDR3 DNA, 39 bases in frame from base 1. A distance of 8 bases separates the germline ends of V and J, which lose 6 bases and 2 bases respectively. The receptor comes from a boy between 2 and 15 years old with acute lymphoblastic leukemia, due to receive a stem cell transplant. The rearranged segments are TRBV20-1 and TRBJ2-6; 5 matching bases give a weak D call of TRBD2. The starting material was PBMCs, obtained before TCRalphabeta/CD19-depleted stem cell transplant. Here the CDR3 is given as CSARRPGANVLTF. In nucleotide form, the sequence is TGCAGTGCAAGGAGGCCTGGGGCCAACGTCCTGACTTTC.